Detailed here is one T cell receptor (beta chain). TCRdb passed the 5' RACE reads through MiXCR, listing each CDR3 protein once. The repertoire consists of approximately 170,000 distinct CDR3 sequences, with over 10% occurring once and the leading ten covering approximately 3.3%. This entry comes from a study of T-cell memory formation after mild COVID-19. The TCR was taken from a man aged 18 to 29 who had mild COVID-19 (a few samples of this study predate the infection). Cell type and time point are not known. The sample taken for sequencing was PBMCs or a T cell subset sorted from them (not recorded which).

DNA for the CDR3: TGTGCCGGGGGGTCATACGAGCAGTACTTC. Protein: CAGGSYEQYF. The chain links TRBV6-1 to TRBJ2-7; weak D call: TRBD2 (6 bases). In germline, CDR1 is MNHNS, CDR2 SASEGT. CDR3 length: 10 residues. Trimming removed 11 bases from V and 4 bases from J, with 9 bases in between.